Included here is one T cell receptor (beta chain) sequence, with context. It has no known antigen specificity. No base quality values were provided; no much bigger clone lies one nucleotide off. This entry is derived from a study of PD-L1 blockade in urothelial cancer (dated by TCRdb to about 2017). Background on the whole study: All patients started therapy at some point between 2014 and 2016 and received atezolizumab 1,200 mg intravenously every 3 weeks. About 85% of the roughly 29 patients were males with bladder-origin urothelial cancer, and about 60% of the 29 reported a prior smoking history. An ECOG performance status of 0 or 1 was recorded for the patients, and 0 to 3 prior chemotherapy regimens had been received by the patients. Blood samples were analyzed at two time points: 3 weeks after treatment start (second dose) and 6 weeks after treatment start. Blood samples gave median yields of approximately 130,000 T cells and 65,000 to 85,000 unique TCRs, along with a median clonality of about 0.084. Somatic, immune and clinical correlates of response to PD-L1 blockade with atezolizumab in urothelial cancer were the focus of an exploratory multi-omic analysis. TCR sequencing covered pretreatment tumor samples and matched, serially collected peripheral blood taken before and after atezolizumab treatment. Progression-free survival longer than 6 months counted as durable clinical benefit, and TCR features were additionally tested against both progression-free and overall survival. In the same patients, pretreatment tumors underwent whole exome sequencing and RNA sequencing in addition to TCR sequencing. Durable clinical benefit was achieved by nine patients and was not achieved by 20 patients. Twenty-nine patients had pretreatment blood TCR-seq, about 25 had at least one posttreatment blood collection, and about 25 had tumor TCR-seq. General study outcomes and caveats: Small sample size (n ≈ 30) and many exploratory analyses mean the results are intended to be hypothesis-generating. Improved progression-free and overall survival was found to be associated with pretreatment peripheral blood TCR clonality below the median. Greater expansion of tumor-associated TCR clones in peripheral blood 3 weeks after the start of treatment was observed in patients with durable benefit (n of about 20, p = 0.022).

Synthetic TCR analog templates were spiked into each PCR to estimate absolute template abundance from read counts. The immunoSEQ assay used bias-controlled V and J gene primers to amplify TCRbeta CDR3 regions from genomic DNA. Rearranged TCRbeta segments were sequenced at approximately 20X coverage. In the original analysis: Sequencing errors were corrected by clustering, and CDR3s were annotated against IMGT so that V, D and J genes could be assigned. Out-of-frame and stop-codon sequences were excluded, and only productive TCRbeta rearrangements were used in downstream analyses. To compute clonality, Shannon entropy was normalized by the log of the number of unique productive sequences and then subtracted from one. Clones differing between time points or between blood and tumor were identified by Fisher's exact test with Benjamini-Hochberg correction at adjusted p below 0.01. What TCRdb holds here is the immuneACCESS table cut down to in-frame rearrangements. Part of the clones is not present; checked against another copy, under half of the missing clones reflect an unresolved V gene, and the others are unexplained. The V and J calls and clone size come from that table; D and trimming were worked out from the DNA. This sample is represented by more than 60,000 clones; roughly 90% of them were singletons. The ten most abundant clones make up approximately 11% of the sample.

The CDR3, cysteine through phenylalanine, is 16 amino acids long. The DNA shown is the 48-base CDR3, in frame from base 1. CDR1 and CDR2 are drawn from the germline V gene: MDHEN, SYDVKM. V loses 3 bases at its end and J loses 11 bases; junction bases beyond the gene matches: 14. Explained via the paper, the time point label denotes: peripheral blood 6 weeks after treatment start. A total of some 30 patients with locally advanced or metastatic urothelial carcinoma, treated at Memorial Sloan Kettering on a trial protocol, made up the cohort. Peripheral blood mononuclear cells were collected pretreatment and during treatment, with between 1 and 8 total time points per patient. The Qiagen DNeasy Blood extraction kit was used to purify genomic DNA from total PBMCs and tumor samples. Collected pretreatment and during treatment, PBMCs were isolated and stored as previously described.

The clonotype comes from a man in his sixties with urothelial cancer. The chain joins TRBV28 to TRBJ1-2; 11 nucleotides in the junction match TRBD1. The sequencing used PBMCs, collected around atezolizumab (anti-PD-L1) treatment. Here the CDR3 is given as CASSFPLGQGAPGYTF. Here is the DNA: TGTGCCAGCAGTTTTCCCCTCGGACAGGGGGCTCCAGGATACACCTTC.